This T cell receptor beta chain was sequenced in a study of response to subunit inactivated influenza vaccine. This clonotype was found many times. The antigen is not known. TCRdb ran MiXCR on the RT-PCR reads and lists one entry per CDR3 protein. This sample has 490,000 or so distinct CDR3 sequences, with less than 10% found just once. From germline, CDR1 is SNHLY and CDR2 FYNNEI. Trimming removed 7 bases from V and 2 bases from J; junction bases left unmatched: 3. The CDR3 runs to 13 residues. Whole-study results and caveats: It was the authors' suggestion that each seasonal influenza vaccination recruits few new T cells.

Sequences were derived from PBMCs from blood, sampled roughly 24 months after vaccination. This chain links TRBV2 with TRBJ2-5; TRBD1 matches 8 bases. This receptor was identified in a man aged 45 to 70 who received an inactivated influenza vaccine. The CDR3 spells CASTWTGQETQYF. In DNA, the CDR3 is TGTGCCAGCACGTGGACAGGGCAAGAGACCCAGTACTTC. Full variable domain (rest looked up from reference TRBV2 and TRBJ2-5): EPEVTQTPSHQVTQMGQEVILRCVPISNHLYFYWYRQILGQKVEFLVSFYNNEISEKSEIFDDQFSVERPDGSNFTLKIRSTKLEDSAMYFCASTWTGQETQYFGPGTRLLVL.